This T cell receptor (beta chain) derives from a study of blood T cells in healthy people across ages. Turning to this clonotype: A single base separates this from a much larger clone, so it may be a read error.

It was with a sample-barcoded 5' primer and a J-beta primer mix that a second PCR of roughly 6 to 11 cycles was run. TCRdb re-analysed the 5' RACE reads in MiXCR, keeping a single row per CDR3 protein. Among 800,000 to 950,000 distinct CDR3 sequences, roughly 40% were seen once, and the ten largest hold under 15%. CDR1 is LNHNV, CDR2 YYDKDF, per germline (reference sequence). V was clipped by 3 bases and J by 11 bases, with 16 bases between them. This CDR3 is built from 13 residues. The rearrangement uses TRBV15 and TRBJ2-5, with D tentatively TRBD1 or TRBD2 (5 bases each). What was sequenced was blood. This sequence was found in a man between 18 and 35 years old in good health. The chain's CDR3 is CATSRSRGDEQYF. For the CDR3, the DNA is TGTGCCACCAGCAGGTCGCGAGGGGATGAGCAGTACTTC. Full variable domain (rest looked up from reference TRBV15 and TRBJ2-5): DAMVIQNPRYQVTQFGKPVTLSCSQTLNHNVMYWYQQKSSQAPKLLFHYYDKDFNNEADTPDNFQSRRPNTSFCFLDIRSPGLGDTAMYLCATSRSRGDEQYFGPGTRLLVL.